This TCR beta chain was recovered during a study of CXCR3-negative and CXCR3-positive naive CD8 T cells (dated by TCRdb to between 2018 and 2021). Notes on the research overall: In total, about 150 million TRB reads were obtained, which works out to roughly 1.5 +/- 0.3 million reads per library. TRBV-TRBJ cluster analysis included naive subsets from five or six donors and memory cells from 3 donors. The diversity and physicochemical repertoire analyses included more than nine donors pooled from two independent experiments.

Each CD8+ T cell subset was flow-sorted in triplicate, and 300,000 or so cells per subset were placed directly into RLT lysis buffer. To keep memory contaminants out, a stringent definition of naive CD8+ T cells was applied: CD45RO-CCR7+CD27+CD95-. Peripheral blood mononuclear cells were isolated from buffy coats using standard density gradient centrifugation. Naive CXCR3-negative and CXCR3-positive CD8+ T cells were flow-sorted using a FACSAria III. An RNeasy Mini Kit was used to extract total RNA from the sorted cells. The cysteine opens and the phenylalanine closes a CDR3 of 14 amino acids. The coding DNA is unavailable. CDR1 and CDR2 were assigned from the germline V gene as WSHSY and SAAADI. Sequenced using a NextSeq 550. The Human TCR Profiling Kit (MiLaboratory) was used to prepare UMI-labeled 5' RACE TRB cDNA libraries. The full amount of extracted RNA was used for cDNA synthesis, and the full amount of resulting cDNA was used for PCR amplification. Libraries were prepared in parallel using an identical number of PCR cycles. Turning to the authors' computational methods: With a minimum of two reads required per UMI, MIGEC and MiXCR pulled out about 54,000 +/- 9,700 unique UMI-labeled TRB cDNA molecules from each library. Each library averaged 40,000 +/- 10,000 functional in-frame TRB CDR3 nucleotide clonotypes without stop codons. After each sample was downsampled to 5000 UMI-labeled TRB molecules, VDJtools was used to calculate diversity metrics such as normalized Shannon-Wiener and Chao1. VDJtools was used to calculate clonotype-size-weighted physicochemical properties of the central five CDR3 residues, namely interaction energy, strength, volume and Kidera factor 4. TCRdb reprocessed the reads and assigns one entry to each CDR3 protein sequence, leaving out DNA. TCRdb, rather than the study authors, made the V and J calls. Per the sample table, the count is fewer than 80,000 distinct CDR3 sequences. The ten largest make up about 4.6% of the sample.

Paper-wide results and their limitations: Within the same donor, TRBV-TRBJ usage looked similar between naive CXCR3-negative and CXCR3-positive cells, but memory cells had distinct patterns. Because surface CD5, which is linked to self-reactivity in mice, was comparable between the naive subsets, TCR interaction strength was also inferred from the physicochemical properties of TRB CDR3s. Compared with CXCR3-negative naive cells, CXCR3-positive naive cells had TRB CDR3s with higher hydrophobicity (lower Kidera factor 4), lower energy, and higher strength and volume indices. Both naive subsets had comparably high repertoire diversity, while memory CD8+ T cells had much lower repertoire diversity. Freshly isolated PBMCs were used for most assays because CXCR3 expression went down partially after cryopreservation.

Comments on this clonotype: It lacks a known antigen.

The receptor chain draws on TRBV10-2 and TRBJ1-1; with no DNA, the TCRdb D assignment of TRBD1 cannot be verified. The source of this sequence is a human donor in good health. Some clones in this sample may be carry-over from other donors' samples. Sequenced input: naive CXCR3- CD8+ T cells from blood. This specimen's cell subset or site label, interpreted: CD45RO-CCR7+CD27+CD95- naive CD8+ T cells lacking CXCR3 (TNR3-). Here the CDR3 is given as CASQRTGEVTEAFF.